What follows describes a single T cell receptor beta chain. As yet, its antigen is unknown. This entry is derived from a study of OX40 agonist ivuxolimab in advanced cancers. In the study overall: Administration of intravenous ivuxolimab to patients occurred every 2 weeks at 0.01 to 10 mg/kg. Earlier anti-PD-1, anti-PD-L1 or anti-CTLA-4 therapy was permitted; 40% had received some.

V was clipped by 4 bases and J by 3 bases, with 10 bases between them. In germline, CDR1 is SGHRS, CDR2 YFSETQ. There are 14 residues in the CDR3. General study results and limits: Clones of CD4+ and CD8+ blood T cells grew by week 6 at doses of 0.1 to 3.0 mg/kg.

The protocol was immunoSEQ multiplex PCR, while the TCRdb copy is restricted to in-frame clones and leaves out a portion. Counted here are 65,000 to 80,000 clones, around 86% occurring once; the ten biggest clones make up approximately 0.25%. Autoimmune disease history or systemic immunosuppression led to patient exclusion. This TCR derives from an adult with an advanced solid tumor such as melanoma, head and neck, liver or kidney cancer. The input for sequencing was CD4+ or CD8+ T cells sorted from blood, taken in a trial of the OX40 agonist ivuxolimab. V is TRBV5-1 and J is TRBJ2-2, with D perhaps being TRBD1 or TRBD2 (5 bases each). CDR3 loop: CASSEGPHTGELFF. The CDR3 DNA follows: TGCGCCAGCAGCGAGGGACCCCACACCGGGGAGCTGTTTTTT.